This T cell receptor (beta chain) was captured by sequencing in a study of T cells in women clearing cervical HPV infection. TCR beta CDR3 amplified by multiplex PCR from approximately 1,200 ng genomic DNA. Using immunoSEQ multiplex PCR, the repertoire was profiled, and TCRdb retains in-frame clones only, with some absent. The listing records under 45,000 clones. The TCR comes from a woman between 18 and 69 years old with a cervical HPV16 infection that either progressed to CIN3+ or cleared (not recorded which). Sequencing input: blood buffy coat.

The CDR3 spells CASTLAGSSTDTQYF. The sequenced CDR3 bases are TGTGCCAGCACCTTAGCGGGCTCTAGCACAGATACG. V and J are TRBV6-2 or TRBV6-3 and TRBJ2-3; TRBD2 agrees at 7 bases. The CDR3 end lies 3 residues beyond the end of the read and is filled in from the germline J gene. V lost 7 bases, J lost 0 bases, and 7 bases stayed unmatched. The CDR3 totals 15 residues. Germline lookup yields CDR1 MNHEY and CDR2 SVGEGT.